These T cell receptor beta chains were read from a single sample in a study of cytomegalovirus exposure and HLA in healthy donors. The table came from immunoSEQ multiplex PCR; TCRdb's copy has only in-frame clones and leaves some out. The table records 95,000 to 150,000 clones, 70% to 85% of them present only once. Material: PBMCs. Source of these receptors: a woman between 45 and 65 years old in good health and CMV-seronegative. Both conserved end residues are part of each CDR3. The order of the fields is CDR3 length, D gene, J gene, V gene, clone size, CDR3 protein, CDR3 DNA. D genes are given only for firm matches. Some rows have no size entry. The others give once, few or many, or a class for an expanded clone.

>15|-|TRBJ1-1|TRBV27|-
CASSFGALMNTEAFF
TGTGCCAGCAGTTTTGGGGCGTTAATGAACACTGAAGCTTTCTTT
>17|-|TRBJ2-2|TRBV7-9|-
CASSLYPAGGVAGELFF
TGTGCCAGCAGCTTATATCCAGCCGGCGGTGTCGCCGGGGAGCTGTTTTTT
>16|-|TRBJ2-7|TRBV9|once
CASSARLPKVSYEQYF
TGTGCCAGCAGCGCCCGACTCCCCAAAGTTTCTTACGAGCAGTACTTC
>14|TRBD1|TRBJ1-5|TRBV6-1|-
CASSGQGPRQPQHF
TGTGCCAGCAGTGGACAGGGCCCTAGGCAGCCCCAGCATTTT
>18|-|TRBJ2-6|TRBV5-4|-
CASSLAGESDSGANVLTF
TGTGCCAGCAGCTTGGCTGGGGAGAGTGACTCTGGGGCCAACGTCCTGACTTTC
>15|TRBD2|TRBJ2-1|TRBV27|-
CASSLYGRVYNEQFF
TGTGCCAGCAGTTTATACGGGAGGGTTTACAATGAGCAGTTCTTC
>14|TRBD2|TRBJ2-3|TRBV7-9|-
CASNLAGGADTQYF
TGTGCCAGCAACCTAGCGGGAGGTGCAGATACGCAGTATTTT
>14|-|TRBJ1-1|TRBV9|-
CASSPTGSYTEAFF
TGTGCCAGCAGTCCTACAGGGTCGTACACTGAAGCTTTCTTT
>15|TRBD2|TRBJ2-1|TRBV7-2|-
CASSPGLAGTSSGFF
TGTGCCAGCAGCCCTGGACTAGCGGGAACATCTTCGGGATTCTTC
>12|-|TRBJ2-7|TRBV30|-
CAWSIQGWEQYF
TGTGCCTGGAGTATCCAGGGGTGGGAGCAGTACTTC
>14|-|TRBJ1-2|TRBV6-6|-
CASSSTQERYGYTF
TGTGCCAGCAGTTCAACACAGGAGCGCTATGGCTACACCTTC
>14|-|TRBJ2-7|TRBV6-1|-
CASSEAAVSYEQYF
TGTGCCAGCAGTGAAGCGGCGGTAAGCTACGAGCAGTACTTC
>13|-|TRBJ1-1|TRBV7-9|few
CASSLQGFTEAFF
TGTGCCAGCAGCTTACAGGGATTCACTGAAGCTTTCTTT
>13|TRBD2|TRBJ2-7|TRBV30|once
CAWRSAGGHEQYF
TGTGCCTGGAGGTCAGCGGGAGGGCACGAGCAGTACTTC
>14|-|TRBJ2-5|TRBV19|-
CASSSEDNQETQYF
TGTGCCAGTAGTAGCGAGGACAACCAAGAGACCCAGTACTTC
>14|-|TRBJ2-7|TRBV7-9|-
CASSRLEGLGEQYF
TGTGCCAGCAGCCGCCTGGAGGGCTTGGGCGAGCAGTACTTC
>13|TRBD1|TRBJ2-7|TRBV5-4|-
CASSSETGQVQYF
TGTGCCAGCAGCTCCGAAACCGGACAGGTGCAGTACTTC
>12|TRBD1|TRBJ2-7|TRBV28|-
CATRDSSYEQYF
TGTGCCACCCGGGACAGCTCCTACGAGCAGTACTTC
>13|-|TRBJ1-1|TRBV7-2|few
CASSLRLNTEAFF
TGTGCCAGCAGCCTCCGGTTGAACACTGAAGCTTTCTTT
>15|-|TRBJ2-5|TRBV7-9|-
CASSLAFRLQETQYF
TGTGCCAGCAGCTTAGCGTTCCGACTCCAGGAGACCCAGTACTTC
>15|-|TRBJ1-1|TRBV6-5|few
CASSYGTSPGAEAFF
TGTGCCAGCAGTTACGGGACATCCCCGGGCGCTGAAGCTTTCTTT
>15|-|TRBJ1-4|TRBV29-1|-
CSVEVSGVGNEKLFF
TGCAGCGTTGAAGTTTCAGGGGTTGGGAATGAAAAACTGTTTTTT
>18|TRBD1|TRBJ1-2|TRBV9|-
CASSPTLGQGLANYGYTF
TGTGCCAGCAGCCCAACCCTAGGACAGGGCTTAGCTAACTATGGCTACACCTTC
>11|-|TRBJ1-1|TRBV20-1|-
CSARVILEAFF
TGCAGTGCTAGGGTAATACTTGAAGCTTTCTTT
>14|-|TRBJ2-7|TRBV13|-
CASSFSDFSYEQYF
TGTGCCAGCAGCTTTTCCGACTTCTCCTACGAGCAGTACTTC
>14|-|TRBJ2-7|TRBV5-1|-
CASSLETGYYEQYF
TGCGCCAGCAGCTTAGAGACAGGTTACTACGAGCAGTACTTC
>15|-|TRBJ2-1|TRBV15|-
CATSQGLRKRNEQFF
TGTGCCACTTCCCAGGGCTTAAGGAAGAGGAATGAGCAGTTCTTC
>16|-|TRBJ2-3|TRBV7-6|-
CASSSYGGPSTDTQYF
TGTGCCAGCAGCTCTTACGGGGGGCCTAGTACAGATACGCAGTATTTT
>16|-|TRBJ1-2|TRBV7-9|-
CASSFSGNEANYGYTF
TGTGCCAGCAGCTTTTCAGGGAATGAGGCTAACTATGGCTACACCTTC
>13|-|TRBJ1-2|TRBV30|few
CAWRRDRPYGYTF
TGTGCCTGGAGGAGAGACAGGCCCTATGGCTACACCTTC
>14|-|TRBJ1-6|TRBV7-9|-
CASSPPTVNSPLHF
TGTGCCAGCAGCCCTCCGACAGTTAATTCACCCCTCCACTTT
>14|-|TRBJ2-7|TRBV19|-
CARGPKRLSYEQYF
TGTGCCAGGGGTCCCAAGCGGTTGTCCTACGAGCAGTACTTC
>15|-|TRBJ1-1|TRBV28|-
CASSFGGAMNTEAFF
TGTGCCAGCAGTTTTGGTGGGGCGATGAACACTGAAGCTTTCTTT
>16|-|TRBJ2-2|TRBV19|-
CASSIDGSGLTGELFF
TGTGCCAGTAGTATAGATGGTAGCGGACTCACCGGGGAGCTGTTTTTT
>12|-|TRBJ1-1|TRBV6-5|-
CASSRGGGEAFF
TGTGCCAGCAGTCGGGGCGGGGGTGAAGCTTTCTTT
>16|TRBD2|TRBJ2-2|TRBV7-2|once
CASSPGLAGATGELFF
TGTGCCAGCAGCCCCGGACTAGCGGGAGCGACCGGGGAGCTGTTTTTT
>13|-|TRBJ1-3|TRBV7-2|-
CASSLGQGNTIYF
TGTGCCAGCAGCTTAGGACAGGGAAACACCATATATTTT
>15|TRBD2|TRBJ2-1|TRBV4-3|-
CASSPAGREGNEQFF
TGCGCCAGCAGCCCCGCAGGACGGGAGGGCAATGAGCAGTTCTTC
>16|-|TRBJ1-1|TRBV5-1|once
CASSFGRAVEDTEAFF
TGCGCCAGCAGCTTTGGCAGGGCTGTTGAGGACACTGAAGCTTTCTTT
>14|TRBD1|TRBJ2-7|TRBV6-1|once
CASSEGDRVYEQYF
TGTGCCAGCAGTGAAGGGGACAGGGTGTACGAGCAGTACTTC
>16|TRBD2|TRBJ2-3|TRBV2|-
CASSELAAASTDTQYF
TGTGCCAGCAGCGAGCTAGCGGCCGCTAGCACAGATACGCAGTATTTT
>14|-|TRBJ2-2|TRBV10-3|-
CAITPGSRFGELFF
TGTGCCATCACGCCGGGGAGCCGATTCGGGGAGCTGTTTTTT
>13|-|TRBJ1-1|TRBV30|-
CAWEAGANTEAFF
TGTGCCTGGGAAGCAGGGGCGAACACTGAAGCTTTCTTT
>17|TRBD2|TRBJ2-3|TRBV7-8|-
CASSRSSGSSGTDTQYF
TGTGCCAGCAGCCGATCGAGCGGGAGCAGCGGCACAGATACGCAGTATTTT